The sequence of this T cell receptor (beta chain) was determined in a study of blood T cell repertoires in COVID-19. Across the study: The study drew acute and convalescent COVID-19 samples from the United States, Italy and Spain. The cDNA or gDNA used as material had been derived from T cells, B-cell-depleted T cells, or PBMCs.

A note on this clone: Other DNA sequences in the sample encode the same CDR3.

As originally analysed: Reference gene primer amplification gave nucleated cell count estimates. The data were produced by immunoSEQ multiplex PCR, yet TCRdb's version contains in-frame clones alone and is incomplete. Clonal size and the V and J genes are those of that table, whereas D and trimming came from the DNA. The sample yields around 300,000 clones, 89% seen once. The source of this sequence is a man in his fifties with acute or convalescent COVID-19. The source material was peripheral blood.

The CDR3 here is CAWSGTGNQPQHF. The DNA for the CDR3 is TGTGCCTGGAGTGGGACAGGGAATCAGCCCCAGCATTTT. V is TRBV30 and J is TRBJ1-5; 8 nucleotides match TRBD1. CDR3 size: 13 residues. V shed 1 base, J shed 4 bases, and the junction held 0 bases outside the gene matches. CDR1 and CDR2 from the germline V gene are GTSNPN and SVGIG (reference sequence).